The T cell receptor beta chain described here comes from a study of blood T cell repertoires in COVID-19. The wider study: Both acute and convalescent COVID-19 samples were obtained from the United States, Italy and Spain. Nucleic acid was either cDNA or gDNA, and it came from T cells, B-cell-depleted T cells, or PBMCs.

In the source study's methods: Nucleated cell counts were estimated from reference gene primer amplification. Assay: immunoSEQ multiplex PCR; the TCRdb copy retains only in-frame clones and omits some. D and trimming were read from the DNA, whereas the V and J calls and clone size are those reported in that table. The sample has 200,000 to 300,000 clones, 75% to 85% seen once. Germline V gives CDR1 SEHNR, CDR2 FQNEAQ (reference sequence). This CDR3 is built from 14 residues. The V gene end was trimmed by 3 bases and the J gene end by 10 bases; junction bases not matched to a gene: 6. Patients in Seattle were enrolled during active infection, then followed longitudinally.

The chain is built from TRBV7-9 and TRBJ1-6, with 7 bases matching TRBD1. The sequencing input was peripheral blood. This clonotype originated in a woman older than 75 with COVID-19, enrolled during active disease. CDR3 bases: TGTGCCAGCAGCTTGGGGACAGTCGGCTCACCCCTCCACTTT. Protein: CASSLGTVGSPLHF.